This TCR beta chain was retrieved from a study of blood T cell repertoires in COVID-19 (dated by TCRdb to the early 2020s). Regarding the complete study: Samples covering the acute and convalescent phases of COVID-19 were provided by collaborators in the United States, Italy and Spain. The prospective study material was composed of cDNA or gDNA derived from T cells, B-cell-depleted T cells, or PBMCs. Subjects who had been exposed to COVID-19, were actively infected with it, or had recovered from it provided the deeply sampled blood TCRbeta repertoires that made up the dataset. The repertoires were made available in a free public database intended to serve as a resource for research on the immune response to SARS-CoV-2. Samples came from the ongoing ImmuneRACE study (first 160 participants) plus 1,254 subjects from 6 global collaborators. The sample metadata nearly always contained a de-identified subject ID, COVID-19 status, age in years and sex. HLA class I and class II types, where available, came from metadata supplied by the sample provider rather than from assay-based typing.

Study-wide findings and limitations: Clinical and demographic metadata were provided uncurated, with the amount varying by source and participant.

TCRbeta CDR3 regions were amplified from genomic DNA using the immunoSEQ Assay, a bias-controlled multiplex PCR. Per the source publication's procedure: The number of nucleated cells in each sample was estimated from the amplification of reference gene primers within the assay. To quantify the absolute abundance of each unique TCRbeta CDR3 rearrangement, sequence reads were collapsed and filtered. Productive Simpson clonality was computed per sample as the square root of Simpson's diversity index over productive rearrangements. The table was pulled from immuneACCESS by TCRdb, which kept in-frame rearrangements only. Such tables lose some clones; where checked, under half of the loss comes from unresolved V genes, and the rest has no known cause. V and J calls and clone size follow that table, whereas D and trimming were derived from the DNA. This sample gives approximately 230,000 clones in total; around four fifths of them show up just once. Together, the top ten hold approximately 15% of the sample.

As for this clone: The specificity of this receptor is unknown. Base qualities are not recorded, but no much larger clone differs from it by a single base.

Participants in the prospective study were aged 18 to 89 years, lived in under 30 United States geographic areas, and enrolled through a virtual design. In the prospective study, cohorts were assigned on the basis of participant-reported clinical history obtained from a screening survey and a study questionnaire. ImmuneRACE Cohort 3 recovered participants were defined by two consecutive negative NP/OP PCR tests, healthcare professional clearance, or symptom resolution. In the prospective study, whole blood, serum and a nasopharyngeal or oropharyngeal swab were collected from each participant by mobile phlebotomists. Participants in the prospective study had the option to provide additional blood draws and questionnaires over an approximately two-month period. Before DNA extraction, blood samples from the prospective study were shipped at room temperature or frozen. The TCR sequence derives from a man between 40 and 49 years old who had recovered from COVID-19. The sequencing sample was made of PBMCs or T cells enriched from blood (not recorded which).

The DNA reads as follows: TGTGCCAGCAGCTTGGTTCCGGGTGTGGGTAATTCACCCCTCCACTTT. The encoded protein is CASSLVPGVGNSPLHF. The receptor chain draws on TRBV5-5 and TRBJ1-6; no D gene can be assigned with confidence. Its CDR3 holds 16 amino acids, cysteine through phenylalanine. Only the CDR3 DNA is retained, 48 bases long and in frame from the first base. V gives up 0 bases and J gives up 6 bases, and the segment between their germline ends measures 13 bases. CDR1 SGHKS and CDR2 YYEKEE are derived from the germline V gene (reference sequence).